The present T cell receptor beta chain was sequenced within a study of T cells in Graves' hyperthyroidism and ophthalmopathy. Whole-study context: Once the initial diagnosis was made, peripheral blood was obtained before any treatment.

Recently diagnosed hyperthyroidism of less than 2 months' duration affected patients aged 18 to 65. Lactation, pregnancy, other autoimmune disease or uncontrolled infection led to exclusion of patients. The CDR3 length is 19 residues. Germline CDR1 SGDLS, CDR2 YYNGEE. Trimming at V came to 0 bases and at J to 0 bases, leaving 14 bases not matched to a gene. TCR beta CDR3 sequences were amplified from RNA transcripts. A set of HTBI primers served as the primers for a first-round RT-PCR of the TCR CDR3. TCRdb re-called the multiplex PCR reads through MiXCR, storing one row per CDR3 protein. The table includes roughly 100,000 distinct CDR3 sequences, 47% detected once. Overall study findings and caveats: Most thyroid-expanded clonotypes above 0.001 were also found in blood.

This clonotype was picked up many times. Its cognate antigen is unknown. The TCR originated in a man between 35 and 55 years old with Graves' hyperthyroidism. V usage is TRBV9 and J usage is TRBJ1-1, with 7 positions matching TRBD1. The sample was blood. The CDR3 sequence: CASSVEGADPDVLNTEAFF. The CDR3 nucleotides are TGTGCCAGCAGCGTAGAGGGGGCCGATCCCGATGTACTGAACACTGAAGCTTTCTTT.